This T cell receptor beta chain was sequenced during a study of CD8 T cells in ankylosing spondylitis. Study conclusions and caveats: A TCR beta motif of several highly homologous variants seemed to mark ankylosing spondylitis blood.

The CDR3 length is 14 residues. The V and J ends lost 3 bases and 1 base respectively, with 13 bases between them. CDR1 DFQATT and CDR2 SNEGSKA come from the germline V gene (reference sequence). TCRdb reanalysed the 5' RACE reads using MiXCR and keeps one entry per CDR3 protein. The sample includes around 120,000 distinct CDR3 sequences, nearly 25% of them seen just once. This clonotype was picked up many times. As yet, its antigen is unknown. The TCR sequence derives from a male donor with ankylosing spondylitis. The sequencing sample was made of synovial fluid, either unsorted or a sorted T cell fraction (not recorded which). The rearrangement joins TRBV20-1 to TRBJ2-7; no clear D. The CDR3 bases are TGCAGTGCTAGGTCCTCGTTAAGTTCCTACGAGCAGTACTTC. Its translation is CSARSSLSSYEQYF.